This note documents a single TCR beta chain sequence. The antigen is not known. The CDR3 is 15 amino acids. V was pared by 6 bases and J by 5 bases, with 11 bases of the junction left unmatched. Germline lookup yields CDR1 KGHSH and CDR2 LQKENI. This table comes from immunoSEQ multiplex PCR, and its TCRdb copy is limited to in-frame clones, with some not included. Of tens of thousands of clones in the sample, over 90% were seen once. This record comes from a study of OX40 agonist ivuxolimab in advanced cancers. Study-wide results and limits: Expanded peripheral T cell antigen specificity was not determined. Clones of CD4+ and CD8+ blood T cells grew by week 6 at doses of 0.1 to 3.0 mg/kg. Patients who responded partially at 0.1-3.0 mg/kg showed clonal expansion ranking among the lowest. On average, a greater number of expanded clones characterised CD8+ T cells relative to CD4+.

Sequences were derived from CD4+ or CD8+ T cells sorted from blood, sampled in a trial of the OX40 agonist ivuxolimab. The sequence came from an adult with an advanced solid tumor such as melanoma, head and neck, liver or kidney cancer. The V and J genes are TRBV18 and TRBJ1-1; 8 bases map to TRBD1. This CDR3 reads CASSQDRGGGTEAFF. CDR3 DNA sequence: TGTGCCAGCTCCCAAGACAGGGGTGGTGGGACTGAAGCTTTCTTT.